The clone carrying this T cell receptor (beta chain) has a count of ten or more. Looked up from germline, CDR1 is SGHNT and CDR2 is YYREEE (reference sequence). The CDR3 covers 15 residues. The V and J ends lost 4 bases and 4 bases, in that order; junction bases with no gene match: 8. MiXCR was run by TCRdb on the 5' RACE reads, yielding one entry per CDR3 protein. The table includes under 80,000 distinct CDR3 sequences, roughly 5.6% detected once. The sample is drawn from a study of neurological immune-mediated disorders. A total of 2 million PBMCs stored at -80 degrees C provided the unsorted libraries.

What was sequenced was PBMCs. V and J are TRBV5-4 and TRBJ2-1, with TRBD2 matching 7 bases. The source of this sequence is a woman aged 25 to 45 with multiple sclerosis. CDR3 nucleotides: TGTGCCAGCAGCCGAGGGACTAACGGATACAATGAGCAGTTCTTC. Translated: CASSRGTNGYNEQFF.